What follows are 13 T cell receptor beta chains derived from one specimen sequenced in a study of response to subunit inactivated influenza vaccine. TCRdb re-called the RT-PCR reads through MiXCR, storing one row per CDR3 protein. The sample comprises hundreds of thousands of distinct CDR3 sequences, approximately 10% of which are singletons, and 8% to 13% rests with the top ten. These data were likewise used in another study, on T cells expressing NK-cell markers. That publication notes: Generation of TCR beta cDNA was performed by 5'RACE template switching incorporating UMIs.

This specimen was PBMCs from blood, taken on the day of vaccination. These receptors originate from a man over 45 who received an inactivated influenza vaccine.

The chain combines TRBV20-1 with TRBJ2-5; TRBD2 is a possible D gene (6 bases). Trimming pared 5 bases from V and 2 bases from J, leaving 9 bases between. The CDR3 extends over 12 amino acids. Germline V gives CDR1 DFQATT, CDR2 SNEGSKA (reference sequence). The CDR3 bases are TGCAGTGCTCGGGAGATACAAGAGACCCAGTACTTC. It specifies CSAREIQETQYF.

This clonotype has ten or more counts. V and J are TRBV18 and TRBJ2-2; no reliable D call. The germline V gene has CDR1 KGHSH and CDR2 LQKENI. CDR3 length equals 14 residues. V shed 1 base and J shed 3 bases, with 6 bases lying between them. The CDR3: CASSPLVYTGELFF. CDR3 coding DNA: TGTGCCAGCTCACCACTAGTGTACACCGGGGAGCTGTTTTTT.

This clonotype was seen only a few times. J is TRBJ2-2 and V is TRBV6-1; TRBD2 agrees at 7 bases. This CDR3 comprises 15 residues. The germline CDR1 and CDR2 sequences are MNHNS and SASEGT. Trimming cost V 6 bases and J 5 bases; bases outside gene matches: 9. The CDR3, as DNA: TGTGCCAGCAGGGCAGCGGGGAGGGGAACCGGGGAGCTGTTTTTT. Its translation: CASRAAGRGTGELFF.

This sequence joins TRBV10-3 and TRBJ1-5; unclear D gene. Deletions cut 7 bases from V and 5 bases from J, with 12 bases between. The CDR3 covers 13 residues. The germline V gene encodes CDR1 ENHRY and CDR2 SYGVKD. Here the CDR3 DNA reads TGTGCCATCATGGAGAGGGAGGATCAGCCCCAGCATTTT. Translating gives CAIMEREDQPQHF.

This chain connects TRBV5-1 to TRBJ2-1, with TRBD2 as a possible D gene (6 bases). CDR3 length equals 20 residues. The germline gives CDR1 SGHRS, CDR2 YFSETQ. Trimming took off 3 bases at V and 7 bases at J, with 32 bases between the two ends. CDR3 residues: CASSSETTRDPSHKRNEQFF. Here the CDR3 DNA reads TGCGCCAGCAGCTCAGAAACAACGCGGGACCCCTCCCATAAGCGGAATGAGCAGTTCTTC.

This chain links TRBV4-2 with TRBJ2-2; a weak D match, TRBD2 (5 bases). This CDR3 comprises 17 residues. Trimming took off 8 bases at V and 2 bases at J, with 21 bases between the two ends. From germline, CDR1 is LGHNA and CDR2 YNFKEQ. CDR3 bases: TGTGCCAGCCAGTCATGGGCCGGAGCGGATAACACCGGGGAGCTGTTTTTT. As protein: CASQSWAGADNTGELFF.

The chain couples TRBV5-1 to TRBJ2-1; weak D call: TRBD2 (6 bases). CDR1 SGHRS and CDR2 YFSETQ come from the germline V gene. V lost 1 base, J lost 2 bases, and 10 bases lay in between. This CDR3 has 15 amino acids. The CDR3 region has the DNA TGCGCCAGCAGCTTGTTGGGACTTGCCTACAATGAGCAGTTCTTC. Protein: CASSLLGLAYNEQFF.

This clonotype was observed a few times. The rearrangement links TRBV24-1 to TRBJ2-3, with D hard to call. Between the trimmed V and J ends, which lost 8 bases and 0 bases, there was a span of 5 bases. This CDR3 spans 12 amino acids. Germline values: CDR1 KGHDR, CDR2 SFDVKD. CDR3 DNA sequence: TGTGCCACCACAGACAGCACAGATACGCAGTATTTT. This encodes CATTDSTDTQYF.

The sample holds a few counts of this clonotype. The V gene is TRBV10-3, the J gene TRBJ2-3; the match to TRBD2 covers 8 bases. The junction had 3 bases not matched to a gene; V was cut back by 0 bases and J by 4 bases. Germline V gives CDR1 ENHRY, CDR2 SYGVKD. The CDR3 is made up of 15 amino acids. CDR3 region: CAISESRGGSDTQYF. CDR3 DNA: TGTGCCATCAGTGAGTCCCGGGGGGGCTCAGATACGCAGTATTTT.

This chain links TRBV6-2 or TRBV6-3 with TRBJ1-5, with D perhaps matching TRBD1 (6 bases). Trimming removed 2 bases from V and 4 bases from J, with 12 bases in between. The CDR3 has 15 residues. Germline CDR1 and CDR2: MNHEY and SVGEGT. CDR3 amino acids: CASSYGGAKNQPQHF. The CDR3, as DNA: TGTGCCAGCAGTTACGGGGGGGCCAAGAATCAGCCCCAGCATTTT.

The chain combines TRBV12-3 or TRBV12-4 with TRBJ2-7; no clear D. This CDR3 is 14 amino acids long. V lost 7 bases and J lost 0, with 13 bases in between. The CDR3 reads CASNLAGSSYEQYF. Here the CDR3 DNA reads TGTGCCAGCAACTTGGCTGGCAGCTCCTACGAGCAGTACTTC.

This clonotype came up a few times. This chain uses TRBV12-3 or TRBV12-4 with TRBJ2-5, with D perhaps TRBD1 (6 bases). V was pared by 7 bases and J by 5 bases, with 17 bases between. This CDR3 contains 14 residues. The CDR3 region is CASNLGHRRETQYF. In DNA, the CDR3 is TGTGCCAGCAACCTGGGACACCGCCGGGAGACCCAGTACTTC.

As regards this clonotype: At one end the junction does not follow the germline gene, possibly because of a read error. CDR3 DNA: TGCAGCGTTGGAGGGGGACAGCCGACCTTCTTC. This translates into CSVGGGQPTFF. This rearrangement joins TRBV29-1 to TRBJ2-5; 7 nucleotides align to TRBD1. The CDR3 sequence is 11 residues long. Germline V gives CDR1 SQVTM, CDR2 ANQGSEA. Filled out from reference TRBV29-1 and TRBJ2-5, the complete variable domain reads SAVISQKPSRDICQRGTSLTIQCQVDSQVTMMFWYRQQPGQSLTLIATANQGSEATYESGFVIDKFPISRPNLTFSTLTVSNMSPEDSSIYLCSVGGGQPTFFGPGTRLLVL.